These 32 T cell receptor beta chains originate from one sample sequenced in a study of memory CD4+ T cells and cytomegalovirus serostatus. The sort gate was single viable CD3+CD4+CD8-CD45RO+ cells for memory CD4+ T cells. Libraries were prepared by immunoSEQ multiplex PCR; TCRdb keeps only in-frame clonotypes and omits some of them. The table has some 41,000 clones, about 79% seen once; the top ten hold 5% to 7%. Sequencing input: memory CD4+ T cells from blood. The receptors stem from an adult in good health and CMV-seronegative.

The chain uses TRBV4-1 and TRBJ1-3; D is possibly TRBD1 (6 bases). CDR3 length equals 16 residues. The germline gives CDR1 MGHRA, CDR2 YSYEKL. Deletions cut 4 bases from V and 0 bases from J, with 13 bases between. CDR3 nucleotides: TGCGCCAGCAGCCGCGAAGGGGGTGGCTCTGGAAACACCATATATTTT. Amino acid sequence: CASSREGGGSGNTIYF.

This clone was observed a handful of times. DNA of the CDR3: TGTGCCAGCAGCGTAAGGACAGGAACAAAAGGGGAGACCCAGTACTTC. It codes for CASSVRTGTKGETQYF. This rearrangement joins TRBV7-2 to TRBJ2-5; TRBD1 aligns across 7 bases. Trimming took 5 bases from V and 5 from J; bases not matched to a gene: 14. Germline CDR1 and CDR2: SGHTA and FQGNSA. The CDR3 consists of 16 residues.

The rearrangement links TRBV14 to TRBJ2-7; D is unclear. Germline assignment: CDR1 SGHDN and CDR2 FVKESK. V lost 1 base to trimming and J lost 3 bases, with 19 bases between them. This CDR3 has 17 residues. CDR3 nucleotides: TGTGCCAGCAGCCAAGCCCAATCGTGGCCTTGGAGCTACGAGCAGTACTTC. Protein product: CASSQAQSWPWSYEQYF. The variable domain in full, with the rest retrieved from reference TRBV14 and TRBJ2-7, is EAGVTQFPSHSVIEKGQTVTLRCDPISGHDNLYWYRRVMGKEIKFLLHFVKESKQDESGMPNNRFLAERTGGTYSTLKVQPAELEDSGVYFCASSQAQSWPWSYEQYFGPGTRLTVT.

The genes are TRBV6-1 and TRBJ1-4; no reliable D call. CDR3 size: 15 residues. V dropped 7 bases and J dropped 0 bases, with 12 bases sitting between them. The V gene's germline CDR1 is MNHNS and CDR2 SASEGT. CDR3 coding DNA: TGTGCCAGCAAAATGGGAGTCGCAACTAATGAAAAACTGTTTTTT. This gives the protein CASKMGVATNEKLFF.

V gene TRBV2 combines with J gene TRBJ1-1, with D possibly being TRBD1 (5 bases). This CDR3 has 12 amino acids. Trimming stripped 4 bases from V and 4 bases from J, with 7 bases between. The germline CDR1 and CDR2 sequences are SNHLY and FYNNEI. The CDR3 sequence: CASSGGLTEAFF. DNA of the CDR3: TGTGCCAGCAGTGGGGGACTCACTGAAGCTTTCTTT. The complete variable domain, with remaining parts taken from reference TRBV2 and TRBJ1-1, reads EPEVTQTPSHQVTQMGQEVILRCVPISNHLYFYWYRQILGQKVEFLVSFYNNEISEKSEIFDDQFSVERPDGSNFTLKIRSTKLEDSAMYFCASSGGLTEAFFGQGTRLTVV.

This clone is classed as medium-sized. This chain connects TRBV4-3 to TRBJ2-3, with no clear D. V was shortened by 4 bases and J by 4 bases, with 15 bases between the two germline ends. Germline V CDR1 and CDR2: LGHNA, YSLEER. The CDR3 is 15 amino acids. The CDR3: CASSPRSLVADTQYF. The CDR3 bases are TGCGCCAGCAGCCCCCGTAGCCTCGTCGCAGATACGCAGTATTTT.

The chain joins TRBV5-6 to TRBJ1-3; D may be TRBD1 (6 bases). The CDR3 has 16 amino acids. From germline, CDR1 is SGHDT and CDR2 YYEEEE. V was trimmed by 5 bases and J by 0 bases, leaving 15 bases between them. The CDR3 reads CASRLSGASSGNTIYF. Written as DNA, the CDR3 is TGTGCCAGCAGGCTTTCAGGGGCCTCCTCTGGAAACACCATATATTTT.

The J gene is TRBJ2-1, the V gene TRBV7-2, with D perhaps matching TRBD1 (5 bases). The V end lost 3 bases, the J end lost 6 bases, and 18 bases lay between the germline ends. The CDR3 has 16 amino acids. Germline-derived CDR1 and CDR2 are SGHTA and FQGNSA. CDR3 sequence reads: CASSFGSLSRGNEQFF. CDR3 sequence (DNA): TGTGCCAGCAGCTTCGGTAGCCTTAGTAGGGGCAATGAGCAGTTCTTC. The full variable domain, completed using reference TRBV7-2 and TRBJ2-1, is GAGVSQSPSNKVTEKGKDVELRCDPISGHTALYWYRQSLGQGLEFLIYFQGNSAPDKSGLPSDRFSAERTGGSVSTLTIQRTQQEDSAVYLCASSFGSLSRGNEQFFGPGTRLTVL.

The J gene is TRBJ2-3, the V gene TRBV6-6; D not resolved. The V and J ends lost 2 bases and 3 bases respectively, with 3 bases between them. This CDR3 is 12 amino acids long. Germline V gene data show CDR1 as MNHNY and CDR2 as SVGAGI (reference sequence). The CDR3 here is CASSYGTDTQYF. The CDR3 DNA sequence: TGTGCCAGCAGTTACGGAACAGATACGCAGTATTTT.

The chain links TRBV7-9 to TRBJ1-5; unclear D gene. Germline-derived CDR1 and CDR2 are SEHNR and FQNEAQ (reference sequence). V was cut by 1 base and J by 3 bases, with 7 bases left in between. The CDR3 runs 14 residues. The CDR3 protein is CASSLGAANQPQHF. Here the CDR3 DNA reads TGTGCCAGCAGCTTAGGGGCGGCCAATCAGCCCCAGCATTTT.

The chain carries TRBV5-6 and TRBJ2-6; possible D gene TRBD2, 5 bases. This CDR3 is 15 amino acids long. CDR1 and CDR2 (germline): SGHDT, YYEEEE. Between the trimmed V and J ends, which lost 6 bases and 0 bases, there was a span of 10 bases. The DNA for the CDR3 is TGTGCCAGCAACCTGGGAGTCTCTGGGGCCAACGTCCTGACTTTC. It specifies CASNLGVSGANVLTF.

This clone was counted once. The chain combines TRBV4-1 with TRBJ1-2; a weak D match, TRBD1 (6 bases). From germline, CDR1 is MGHRA and CDR2 YSYEKL. The CDR3 runs to 14 residues. Trimming pared 0 bases from V and 4 bases from J, leaving 9 bases between. The chain's CDR3 is CASSQDNRVYGYTF. Written as DNA, the CDR3 is TGCGCCAGCAGCCAAGATAACAGGGTCTATGGCTACACCTTC.

The chain uses TRBV9 and TRBJ2-1, with 10 bases lining up with TRBD2. Germline CDR1 SGDLS, CDR2 YYNGEE. CDR3 length equals 16 residues. The trim removed 2 bases at V and 10 bases at J, leaving 12 bases unmatched. The CDR3 is CASSVPWSSGRGEQFF. CDR3 nucleotide sequence: TGTGCCAGCAGCGTTCCGTGGTCTAGCGGGAGAGGCGAGCAGTTCTTC.

This clone ranks as medium-sized. This sequence joins TRBV7-9 and TRBJ1-5; D not resolved. With 8 bases removed from V and 0 bases from J, the gap between germline ends came to 5 bases. CDR1 is SEHNR, CDR2 FQNEAQ, per germline (reference sequence). This CDR3 region has 12 residues. In DNA, the CDR3 is TGTGCCAGCGGATCTAGCAATCAGCCCCAGCATTTT. Translated, it gives CASGSSNQPQHF.

The chain carries TRBV28 and TRBJ1-1, with D perhaps matching TRBD1 (6 bases). Germline CDR1 is MDHEN and CDR2 is SYDVKM. The CDR3 has 15 amino acids. The V and J ends lost 5 bases and 6 bases respectively, with 19 bases between them. CDR3 loop: CASSRRGRGSAEAFF. The CDR3, as DNA: TGTGCCAGCAGTCGCCGGGGCAGGGGAAGCGCTGAAGCTTTCTTT.

The DNA for the CDR3 is TGTGCCAGCAGCCAAGGGACGGGGGGCCAAGAGACCCAGTACTTC. Translating it yields CASSQGTGGQETQYF. The chain couples TRBV4-2 to TRBJ2-5, with TRBD2 matching over 7 bases. Germline CDR1 LGHNA, CDR2 YNFKEQ. The CDR3 is 15 residues long. After removal of 1 base from V and 1 base from J, the junction contained 3 bases not matched to a gene.

The chain links TRBV28 to TRBJ1-2, with a weak D call TRBD1 (6 bases). V was cut by 6 bases and J by 12 bases, with 20 bases left in between. This CDR3 comprises 13 residues. Germline CDR1 reads MDHEN; CDR2 reads SYDVKM. The CDR3 DNA reads TGTGCCAGCAGATCAACAGGGCTAGGGGCGCACACCTTC. Its translation: CASRSTGLGAHTF.

The rearrangement links TRBV9 to TRBJ1-2; TRBD1 aligns across 7 bases. The J segment lost 4 bases and the V segment lost 0 bases, leaving 6 bases of the junction unmatched. Germline CDR1 is SGDLS and CDR2 is YYNGEE. This CDR3 region has 15 residues. The CDR3 region is CASSVGQGLGYGYTF. In DNA, the CDR3 is TGTGCCAGCAGCGTAGGACAGGGCCTAGGCTATGGCTACACCTTC.

In this sample, this clone turned up a few times. The gene calls are TRBV19 and TRBJ1-5, with D uncertain. Trimming stripped 5 bases from V and 0 bases from J, with 11 bases between. The CDR3 spans 15 residues. CDR1 is LNHDA and CDR2 is SQIVND in the germline V gene (reference sequence). This chain's CDR3 is CASSWSSYSNQPQHF. The CDR3 DNA reads TGTGCCAGTAGTTGGTCGTCCTATAGCAATCAGCCCCAGCATTTT.

J is TRBJ2-2 and V is TRBV23-1; 9 bases map to TRBD1. TRBV23-1 is labeled an ORF, and its function is uncertain. There are 20 residues in the CDR3. Germline trimming cut 4 bases from V and 3 bases from J; bases unmatched to any gene: 18. CDR3 amino acids: CASSRSHRDRAYIDTGELFF. In DNA form, the CDR3 reads TGCGCCAGCAGTCGTAGCCACCGGGACAGGGCTTATATCGACACCGGGGAGCTGTTTTTT.

The rearrangement uses TRBV2 and TRBJ1-5; D not resolved. The V gene's germline CDR1 is SNHLY and CDR2 FYNNEI. The CDR3 totals 11 residues. V gave up 6 bases and J gave up 10 bases, with 10 bases separating them. The CDR3 spells CASSSDGPQHF. For the CDR3, the DNA is TGTGCCAGCAGCTCCGACGGTCCCCAGCATTTT.

The chain combines TRBV4-3 with TRBJ2-3; D uncertain. The CDR3 is 15 residues long. Trimming removed 4 bases from V and 4 bases from J, with 15 bases in between. Germline V gives CDR1 LGHNA, CDR2 YSLEER. CDR3 in amino acids: CASSPQPPPSDTQYF. The CDR3 DNA follows: TGCGCCAGCAGCCCCCAGCCACCGCCTTCAGATACGCAGTATTTT.

This clone was found a few times. V is TRBV7-9 and J is TRBJ2-1; the D gene is possibly TRBD2 (6 bases). The CDR3 spans 13 residues. V lost 1 base and J lost 12, with 13 bases in between. CDR1 is SEHNR and CDR2 is FQNEAQ in the germline V gene (reference sequence). The CDR3 region is CASSLGAGTVQFF. The CDR3 DNA follows: TGTGCCAGCAGCTTAGGGGCCGGGACTGTGCAGTTCTTC.

The chain recombines TRBV10-3 with TRBJ2-7, with TRBD2 matching over 10 bases. With 6 bases clipped from V and 2 bases from J, the junction kept 10 bases outside the gene matches. The CDR3 loop spans 16 amino acids. Germline V gene lookup returns CDR1 ENHRY and CDR2 SYGVKD. The CDR3 nucleotides read TGTGCCATCAGAGAAGGCGAGCGGGAGGGCGCCTACGAGCAGTACTTC. It codes for CAIREGEREGAYEQYF.

This chain links TRBV5-5 with TRBJ2-5; no reliable D call. This CDR3 spans 15 amino acids. V dropped 0 bases and J dropped 0 bases, with 9 bases sitting between them. CDR1 is SGHKS and CDR2 is YYEKEE in the germline V gene (reference sequence). Written as DNA, the CDR3 is TGTGCCAGCAGCTTGGCCTTGGGGTACCAAGAGACCCAGTACTTC. Translated: CASSLALGYQETQYF. Looking up the rest from reference TRBV5-5 and TRBJ2-5 gives the full variable domain: DAGVTQSPTHLIKTRGQQVTLRCSPISGHKSVSWYQQVLGQGPQFIFQYYEKEERGRGNFPDRFSARQFPNYSSELNVNALLLGDSALYLCASSLALGYQETQYFGPGTRLLVL.

This chain links TRBV10-3 with TRBJ2-1; 12 nucleotides align to TRBD2. J was trimmed by 10 bases and V by 6 bases; bases with no gene match: 13. Germline V CDR1 and CDR2: ENHRY, SYGVKD. CDR3 size: 16 residues. For the CDR3, the DNA is TGTGCCATCAGGCCCGGGACTAGCGGGCCCGATCGCGAGCAGTTCTTC. The encoded protein is CAIRPGTSGPDREQFF.

J is TRBJ2-3 and V is TRBV5-8, with 8 bases identical to TRBD1. CDR3 length: 15 residues. CDR1 is SGHTS and CDR2 is YDEGEE in the germline V gene. The V gene end was trimmed by 6 bases and the J gene end by 0 bases; junction bases not matched to a gene: 6. The DNA of the CDR3 is TGTGCCAGCACCGACAGGGGTGTAAGCACAGATACGCAGTATTTT. Translation: CASTDRGVSTDTQYF.

This clone has a handful of counts. The rearrangement links TRBV30 to TRBJ1-1; 7 nucleotides line up with TRBD1. There are 14 residues in the CDR3. V shed 3 bases, J shed 6 bases, and the junction held 10 bases outside the gene matches. Germline V CDR1 and CDR2: GTSNPN, SVGIG (reference sequence). The CDR3 loop is CAWRKDRWGPEAFF. The CDR3, as DNA: TGTGCCTGGAGAAAGGACAGGTGGGGACCTGAAGCTTTCTTT.

On this clone: One end of the junction varies from germline; a read error may be responsible. This chain joins TRBV11-2 and TRBJ2-1; D is uncertain. CDR3 length equals 12 residues. CDR1 and CDR2 (germline): SGHAT, FQNNGV. The CDR3 DNA is TGTGCCAGCAGCTTAGACAGCACGACCAGGCTCTTC. It codes for CASSLDSTTRLF.

J is TRBJ1-6 and V is TRBV27; tentative D call: TRBD1 (5 bases). The CDR3 extends over 16 amino acids. V was pared by 4 bases and J by 5 bases, with 15 bases between. Per the germline V gene, CDR1 is MNHEY and CDR2 is SMNVEV (reference sequence). CDR3 region: CASSSAGGINNSPLHF. CDR3 DNA sequence: TGTGCCAGCAGTTCCGCCGGGGGGATCAATAATTCACCCCTCCACTTT.

This chain links TRBV7-9 with TRBJ1-2, with TRBD1 matching over 9 bases. Unmatched junction bases numbered 14, after V lost 5 bases and J lost 4 bases. This CDR3 region has 17 residues. Germline CDR1 and CDR2: SEHNR and FQNEAQ (reference sequence). The CDR3 nucleotides read TGTGCCAGCAGCCCCCAGGGACAGGGAAGTGTGAGCTATGGCTACACCTTC. Translating it yields CASSPQGQGSVSYGYTF.

There are a few counts of this clone. The V and J genes are TRBV7-2 and TRBJ2-7; D ambiguous. The CDR3 has 13 amino acids. Germline values: CDR1 SGHTA, CDR2 FQGNSA. Trimming took off 1 base at V and 4 bases at J, with 8 bases between the two ends. CDR3 region: CASSLGVSYEQYF. CDR3 bases: TGTGCCAGCAGCTTAGGGGTTAGTTACGAGCAGTACTTC. The full variable domain, rest sourced from reference TRBV7-2 and TRBJ2-7, is GAGVSQSPSNKVTEKGKDVELRCDPISGHTALYWYRQSLGQGLEFLIYFQGNSAPDKSGLPSDRFSAERTGGSVSTLTIQRTQQEDSAVYLCASSLGVSYEQYFGPGTRLTVT.